This T cell receptor beta chain was sequenced in a study of cytomegalovirus exposure and HLA in healthy donors. Across the study: A data release that came early held approximately 92 million unique TCRs from HLA-typed donors. Study-wide points: The authors later linked a missense DCLRE1C variant to TCR beta V- and J-gene trimming.

A multiplex PCR was run with 60 Vbeta primers and 13 Jbeta primers. The assay was immunoSEQ multiplex PCR, and TCRdb's table has in-frame clones only and misses some. Found here are about 99,000 clones, around 80% of them singletons; the top ten hold approximately 5%. As concerns this clone: Its target is unknown.

Trimming pared 0 bases from V and 8 bases from J, leaving 12 bases between. The CDR3 spans 14 residues. Germline CDR1 SGDLS, CDR2 YYNGEE. J is TRBJ2-4 and V is TRBV9; maybe TRBD2 (7 bases). This TCR was sampled from a woman younger than 35 in good health and CMV-seropositive. The sequencing input was PBMCs. Written as DNA, the CDR3 is TGTGCCAGCAGCGTAGGGGAGGGGGAGCACATTCAGTACTTC. It codes for CASSVGEGEHIQYF.